The entry below gives a single TCR beta chain sequence along with its context. The target of this receptor is not known. No per-base quality is available; no much larger clone lies one base away. From a lookup of the germline V gene (reference sequence), CDR1 and CDR2 are MNHNY and SVGAGI. Trimming takes 5 bases from V and 2 bases from J, and the germline ends sit 12 bases apart. Counted from cysteine to phenylalanine, this CDR3 has 14 amino acids. The retained sequence is limited to the CDR3, 42 bases, with the frame set at the first base. TCRbeta CDR3 regions were amplified from genomic DNA using the immunoSEQ Assay, a bias-controlled multiplex PCR. The published analysis was carried out like this. Within the assay, amplification of reference gene primers was used to estimate how many nucleated cells each sample contained. Sequence reads were collapsed and filtered to measure the absolute abundance of every unique TCRbeta CDR3 rearrangement. For each sample, productive Simpson clonality was calculated as the square root of Simpson's diversity index over productive rearrangements. Not all clones reach the TCRdb copy of this immuneACCESS table, which keeps in-frame sequences only. Checked studies attribute under half of the gap to unresolved V genes and leave the rest unexplained. V, J and clone size were drawn from that table, and D and trimming were deduced from the DNA. The sample table records about 100,000 clones; around 90% of these occur just once. The ten biggest clones cover around 4.3% of the sample.

The sample originates from a study of blood T cell repertoires in COVID-19 (TCRdb year 2020). As for the study more broadly: Collaborator samples came from the United States, Italy and Spain and covered acute and convalescent phases of COVID-19. The repertoires were released in a freely available public database intended as a resource for research on the immune response to SARS-CoV-2. Deeply sampled blood TCRbeta repertoires from subjects exposed to, actively infected with, or recovered from COVID-19 were included in the dataset. Sample metadata almost always included a de-identified subject ID, COVID-19 status, age in years and sex. Where available, HLA class I and class II types were taken from metadata supplied by the sample provider and were not determined by assay-based typing. The samples were drawn from the first 160 participants of the ongoing ImmuneRACE study and from over a thousand subjects provided by 6 global collaborators. The prospective study material was composed of cDNA or gDNA derived from T cells, B-cell-depleted T cells, or PBMCs.

At one collaborating source in Seattle, patients were enrolled during active infection and were followed longitudinally through the course of disease. Whole blood was collected in K2EDTA tubes by collaborating institutions according to the institutions' own protocols. For TCRbeta analysis, collaborators shipped samples as frozen whole blood, isolated PBMCs, or DNA extracted from either of those sample types. Broader findings and caveats from the paper: How much clinical and demographic metadata was included differed by source and by participant, and the metadata was provided uncurated.

The sequence came from a human donor with COVID-19, enrolled during active disease. The donor label of this sample is uncertain. Sequenced material: peripheral blood. The chain is assembled from TRBV6-6 and TRBJ1-1; 5 matching bases give a weak D call of TRBD1. The sequenced DNA: TGTGCCAGCAGTCTCATGTGGGGCAACACTGAAGCTTTCTTT. Protein translation: CASSLMWGNTEAFF.